The next 18 T cell receptor beta chains were all read from a single sample in a study of blood T cell repertoires in COVID-19. The data were produced by immunoSEQ multiplex PCR, yet TCRdb's version contains in-frame clones alone and is incomplete. This table holds about 260,000 clones, approximately 86% found once. The sample taken for sequencing was peripheral blood. The receptors shown here come from a middle-aged man with active or convalescent COVID-19.

The V call is TRBV24-1, the J call TRBJ1-5; 9 bases map to TRBD1. The CDR3 runs to 17 residues. The junction had 6 bases not matched to a gene; V was cut back by 1 base and J by 3 bases. Germline V gene sequence: CDR1 KGHDR, CDR2 SFDVKD. The CDR3 sequence: CATSDLSDRGINQPQHF. In DNA form, the CDR3 reads TGTGCCACCAGTGATTTATCGGACAGGGGAATCAATCAGCCCCAGCATTTT.

The chain carries TRBV10-3 and TRBJ1-5, with D maybe TRBD1 (6 bases). Trimming removed 10 bases from V and 3 bases from J, with 19 bases in between. Germline values: CDR1 ENHRY, CDR2 SYGVKD. This CDR3 is 15 amino acids long. The CDR3 coding sequence is TGTGCCACACAGGGAGACATAGGGGCCAATCAGCCCCAGCATTTT. Amino acid sequence: CATQGDIGANQPQHF.

The V gene is TRBV19, the J gene TRBJ2-1; the match to TRBD2 covers 10 bases. Per the germline V gene, CDR1 is LNHDA and CDR2 is SQIVND (reference sequence). This CDR3 spans 15 amino acids. V shed 7 bases and J 4 bases; nucleotides not matched to a gene: 7. This CDR3 is CASTETSGSYNEQFF. DNA of the CDR3: TGTGCCAGTACCGAGACTAGCGGGTCGTACAATGAGCAGTTCTTC. Based on the CDR3 plus reference TRBV19 and TRBJ2-1, the full variable domain is DGGITQSPKYLFRKEGQNVTLSCEQNLNHDAMYWYRQDPGQGLRLIYYSQIVNDFQKGDIAEGYSVSREKKESFPLTVTSAQKNPTAFYLCASTETSGSYNEQFFGPGTRLTVL.

The gene calls are TRBV3-1 (or the pseudogene TRBV3-2) and TRBJ1-2; D remains unclear. The CDR3 consists of 13 residues. The ends were cut back, 0 bases at V and 6 bases at J, with 8 bases in the middle. Germline CDR1 and CDR2: LGHDT and YNNKEL (reference sequence). The CDR3 reads CASSQDRSNGYTF. DNA for the CDR3: TGTGCCAGCAGCCAAGATCGGTCTAATGGCTACACCTTC.

The V gene is TRBV27, the J gene TRBJ2-7; possible D gene TRBD1, 6 bases. Germline CDR1 MNHEY, CDR2 SMNVEV (reference sequence). Deletions cut 4 bases from V and 3 bases from J, with 16 bases between. CDR3 size: 15 residues. The CDR3 DNA follows: TGTGCCAGCAGTTCACAGGGTAGGAAAGGCTACGAGCAGTACTTC. Protein product: CASSSQGRKGYEQYF.

V and J are TRBV27 and TRBJ2-1, with D tentatively TRBD2 (5 bases). V dropped 10 bases and J dropped 11 bases, with 33 bases sitting between them. This CDR3 has 17 residues. Germline V gene sequence: CDR1 MNHEY, CDR2 SMNVEV (reference sequence). The CDR3 nucleotides read TGTGCCACTGGGAGTAGCCTCACCGGCCGGTCGTCCGTAAAGCAGTTCTTC. This encodes CATGSSLTGRSSVKQFF.

The rearrangement joins TRBV6-6 to TRBJ1-2, with 10 bases lining up with TRBD1. The CDR3 sequence is 17 residues long. V trimming: 5 bases; J trimming: 4 bases; junction bases outside the gene matches: 13. The germline CDR1 and CDR2 sequences are MNHNY and SVGAGI (reference sequence). CDR3 bases: TGTGCCAGCAGTCACCTGACAGGGGGCGCAGAGGGCTATGGCTACACCTTC. This translates into CASSHLTGGAEGYGYTF.

With regard to this clone: Other DNA variants within this sample encode the same CDR3. The rearrangement links TRBV18 to TRBJ1-1, with 9 bases fitting TRBD1. CDR1 is KGHSH, CDR2 LQKENI, per germline. V lost 3 bases, J lost 5 bases, and 4 bases stayed unmatched. The CDR3 consists of 14 residues. The CDR3 DNA reads as TGTGCCAGCTCACCTCGGACAGGGGATACTGAAGCTTTCTTT. Protein: CASSPRTGDTEAFF.

This rearrangement joins TRBV7-8 to TRBJ2-1; 9 bases agree with TRBD2. J was trimmed by 6 bases and V by 0 bases; bases with no gene match: 6. The CDR3 length is 16 residues. The V gene's germline CDR1 is SGHVS and CDR2 FQNEAQ. CDR3 residues: CASSLALTSGSNEQFF. DNA of the CDR3: TGTGCCAGCAGCTTAGCGTTGACTAGCGGCAGCAATGAGCAGTTCTTC.

This clone was recorded only once. The chain employs TRBV19 and TRBJ2-4, with a tentative D call TRBD1 (5 bases). V was pared by 3 bases and J by 0 bases, with 12 bases between. Germline values: CDR1 LNHDA, CDR2 SQIVND (reference sequence). The CDR3 contains 16 residues. The CDR3 region is CASSIPGHLAKNIQYF. The DNA for the CDR3 is TGTGCCAGTAGTATCCCAGGGCACTTAGCCAAAAACATTCAGTACTTC.

Only one count was recorded for this clone. The chain is built from TRBV28 and TRBJ2-4, with TRBD2 matching over 10 bases. Germline V gene lookup returns CDR1 MDHEN and CDR2 SYDVKM. The CDR3 covers 12 residues. V lost 5 bases, J lost 11 bases, and 3 bases stayed unmatched. CDR3 residues: CASSHGTSVQYF. CDR3 DNA: TGTGCCAGCAGTCACGGGACTAGCGTTCAGTACTTC.

The chain is built from TRBV5-1 and TRBJ1-3, with 7 bases fitting TRBD1. The V gene's germline CDR1 is SGHRS and CDR2 YFSETQ. Losses at the gene ends were 4 bases for V and 3 bases for J; bases not matched to a gene: 4. The CDR3 length is 14 residues. CDR3: CASSKTGSGNTIYF. In nucleotides, the CDR3 is TGCGCCAGCAGCAAGACAGGGAGTGGAAACACCATATATTTT.

J is TRBJ1-6 and V is TRBV5-6, with 7 bases matching TRBD1. The germline gives CDR1 SGHDT, CDR2 YYEEEE. This CDR3 is built from 14 residues. The V and J ends lost 8 bases and 5 bases, in that order; junction bases with no gene match: 7. Here the CDR3 reads CASQLQGNNSPLHF. The CDR3 nucleotides are TGTGCCAGTCAACTACAGGGGAATAATTCACCCCTCCACTTT.

The chain recombines TRBV12-3 or TRBV12-4 with TRBJ1-6; D gene ambiguous. The CDR3 runs 13 residues. V lost 3 bases and J lost 7, with 7 bases in between. CDR3 sequence (DNA): TGTGCCAGCAGTTTGGGCGAGAATTCACCCCTCCACTTT. The encoded protein is CASSLGENSPLHF.

J is TRBJ2-1 and V is TRBV5-4; 7 bases fit TRBD1. Per germline, CDR1 SGHNT and CDR2 YYREEE (reference sequence). This CDR3 comprises 16 residues. V lost 4 bases, J lost 0 bases, and 7 bases stayed unmatched. The chain's CDR3 is CASSPSTGNSYNEQFF. CDR3 sequence (DNA): TGTGCCAGCAGCCCCTCGACAGGGAACTCCTACAATGAGCAGTTCTTC.

About this clone itself: A junction boundary mismatches the germline segment, possibly from a read error. This sequence joins TRBV6-1 and TRBJ2-2; 8 bases are shared with TRBD2. Germline V CDR1 and CDR2: MNHNS, SASEGT. The CDR3 extends over 14 amino acids. The CDR3 DNA reads as TGTGCCAGCGGTGAGCGGGGGCTGGCCGGGGAGCTGTTTTTT. Translating it yields CASGERGLAGELFF.

The chain is built from TRBV24-1 and TRBJ2-3; 7 nucleotides align to TRBD1. The CDR3 is 19 residues long. V lost 4 bases to trimming and J lost 8 bases; unmatched junction nucleotides: 23. Germline CDR1 reads KGHDR; CDR2 reads SFDVKD. The CDR3 is CATSERFASGTVVPGTQYF. The CDR3 nucleotides read TGTGCCACCAGTGAGAGGTTTGCGTCCGGGACAGTCGTCCCGGGTACGCAGTATTTT.

The J gene is TRBJ2-5, the V gene TRBV7-9; D remains unclear. Per the germline V gene, CDR1 is SEHNR and CDR2 is FQNEAQ (reference sequence). V was clipped by 5 bases and J by 2 bases, with 21 bases between them. This CDR3 comprises 17 residues. The CDR3 region is CASSAPVHQPLQETQYF. CDR3 DNA: TGTGCCAGCAGCGCCCCGGTCCATCAACCACTACAAGAGACCCAGTACTTC.